The clone carrying this T cell receptor (beta chain) was seen a single time. Data came from immunoSEQ multiplex PCR; TCRdb stores just in-frame clones and leaves some out. The repertoire has some 150,000 clones, roughly 92% of them found once; the top ten carry less than 3%. Trimming took off 1 base at V and 1 base at J, with 7 bases between the two ends. The length of the CDR3 is 14 residues. CDR1 MGHRA and CDR2 YSYEKL come from the germline V gene. This record comes from a study of T cell responses to AZD1222 COVID-19 vaccine. The sequence derives from an adult in good health. This chain connects TRBV4-1 to TRBJ1-1; no reliable D call. This sample comprised peripheral blood, obtained on day 0 of AZD1222 vaccination. This CDR3 is CASSQAFANTEAFF. The CDR3 nucleotides read TGCGCCAGCAGCCAAGCGTTTGCGAACACTGAAGCTTTCTTT.